This passage covers 28 T cell receptor beta chains from one sample sequenced in a study of technical replicates of blood from a handful of donors. Clones were read by immunoSEQ multiplex PCR, and TCRdb kept only the in-frame ones, dropping some. The data show around 100,000 clones, over 95% seen once. The sample comprised T cells isolated from PBMCs. These receptors were taken from a human donor in good health.

This clone was detected only once. V usage is TRBV6-5 and J usage is TRBJ2-5, with D perhaps TRBD2 (6 bases). Germline CDR1 is MNHEY and CDR2 is SVGAGI. The CDR3 extends over 14 amino acids. V was clipped by 2 bases and J by 3 bases, with 10 bases between them. In DNA form, the CDR3 reads TGTGCCAGCAGTTACAATGGCGGGGAAGAGACCCAGTACTTC. It encodes CASSYNGGEETQYF.

The CDR3 bases are TGTGCCAGCAGCTTAACGGGGTTACCTCAGCCCCAGCATTTT. This translates into CASSLTGLPQPQHF. This rearrangement joins TRBV7-9 to TRBJ1-5; no definite D call. This CDR3 spans 14 amino acids. In germline, CDR1 is SEHNR, CDR2 FQNEAQ (reference sequence). V was trimmed by 2 bases and J by 6 bases, leaving 11 bases between them.

The rearrangement links TRBV29-1 to TRBJ2-5, with TRBD1 matching 7 bases. CDR3 length: 12 amino acids. Trimming took 4 bases from V and 3 from J; bases not matched to a gene: 2. The V gene's germline CDR1 is SQVTM and CDR2 ANQGSEA. Written as DNA, the CDR3 is TGCAGCGTTGGGGGACAGAAAGAGACCCAGTACTTC. It encodes CSVGGQKETQYF.

This chain joins TRBV28 and TRBJ1-2; 7 bases align to TRBD1. The CDR3 is made up of 13 amino acids. Germline V lookup: CDR1 MDHEN, CDR2 SYDVKM. With V trimmed by 5 bases and J by 4 bases, 4 bases remained unmatched. The CDR3 DNA reads as TGTGCCAGCAGTCAACAGGGGAGCTATGGCTACACCTTC. The encoded protein is CASSQQGSYGYTF.

The chain couples TRBV29-1 to TRBJ1-3, with D perhaps matching TRBD1 (5 bases). Germline V gene sequence: CDR1 SQVTM, CDR2 ANQGSEA. Trimming took off 5 bases at V and 8 bases at J, with 19 bases between the two ends. There are 14 residues in the CDR3. Here the CDR3 DNA reads TGCAGCGTTCCTGGGGGAGAACCTAGCGACACCATATATTTT. Translation: CSVPGGEPSDTIYF.

The chain couples TRBV11-2 to TRBJ2-5, with D hard to call. CDR3 length equals 16 residues. CDR1 and CDR2 (germline): SGHAT, FQNNGV. Trimming took off 4 bases at V and 5 bases at J, with 20 bases between the two ends. The DNA for the CDR3 is TGTGCCAGCAGCTCGTTGACAAACCCCCCATGGGAGACCCAGTACTTC. It yields the protein CASSSLTNPPWETQYF. Full variable domain (rest looked up from reference TRBV11-2 and TRBJ2-5): EAGVAQSPRYKIIEKRQSVAFWCNPISGHATLYWYQQILGQGPKLLIQFQNNGVVDDSQLPKDRFSAERLKGVDSTLKIQPAKLEDSAVYLCASSSLTNPPWETQYFGPGTRLLVL.

The CDR3 coding sequence is TGCGCCAGCAGTCTACAGGCATTGGTCGGAAACACCATATATTTT. Its protein is CASSLQALVGNTIYF. The rearrangement joins TRBV23-1 to TRBJ1-3, with D perhaps TRBD1 (5 bases). TRBV23-1 is designated an ORF whose function remains uncertain. Trimming pared 4 bases from V and 4 bases from J, leaving 14 bases between. The CDR3 contains 15 residues.

This sequence joins TRBV5-1 and TRBJ2-7, with TRBD2 matching over 10 bases. In germline, CDR1 is SGHRS, CDR2 YFSETQ. J was trimmed by 1 base and V by 1 base; bases with no gene match: 11. The CDR3 spans 18 residues. The DNA of the CDR3 is TGCGCCAGCAGCTTGCTGGCGGCTAGCGGGAGCCTATCCTACGAGCAGTACTTC. Protein: CASSLLAASGSLSYEQYF. Filled out from reference TRBV5-1 and TRBJ2-7, the complete variable domain reads KAGVTQTPRYLIKTRGQQVTLSCSPISGHRSVSWYQQTPGQGLQFLFEYFSETQRNKGNFPGRFSGRQFSNSRSEMNVSTLELGDSALYLCASSLLAASGSLSYEQYFGPGTRLTVT.

The chain couples TRBV5-4 to TRBJ2-5, with a tentative D call TRBD2 (5 bases). V was trimmed by 4 bases and J by 2 bases, leaving 15 bases between them. The CDR3 sequence is 15 residues long. The germline V gene encodes CDR1 SGHNT and CDR2 YYREEE (reference sequence). CDR3 residues: CASSTILGLQETQYF. CDR3 bases: TGTGCCAGCAGCACTATACTAGGGCTGCAAGAGACCCAGTACTTC.

This chain connects TRBV7-9 to TRBJ1-1; D might be TRBD1 (6 bases). Germline V lookup: CDR1 SEHNR, CDR2 FQNEAQ (reference sequence). The CDR3 spans 14 residues. V lost 1 base, J lost 3 bases, and 9 bases lay in between. In DNA, the CDR3 is TGTGCCAGCAGCTTAGAACAGGGCCACACTGAAGCTTTCTTT. Translated, it gives CASSLEQGHTEAFF.

This clone was seen once. The DNA for the CDR3 is TGTGCCAGCAGCAAACCGGGACTAGCGGGGTTGGGTGAGCAGTTCTTC. Protein sequence: CASSKPGLAGLGEQFF. This chain uses TRBV11-3 with TRBJ2-1; 13 positions agree with TRBD2. The CDR3 is made up of 16 amino acids. Germline lookup yields CDR1 SGHNT and CDR2 YENEEA. The V segment lost 5 bases and the J segment 9 bases; nucleotides outside the gene matches: 10. The entire variable domain, with the rest obtained from reference TRBV11-3 and TRBJ2-1, is as follows: EAGVVQSPRYKIIEKKQPVAFWCNPISGHNTLYWYLQNLGQGPELLIRYENEEAVDDSQLPKDRFSAERLKGVDSTLKIQPAELGDSAVYLCASSKPGLAGLGEQFFGPGTRLTVL.

The CDR3 DNA is TGTGCCAGTTTCGACAGGGGGGCTGAAGCTTTCTTT. It encodes CASFDRGAEAFF. The chain carries TRBV27 and TRBJ1-1; 9 bases are a match to TRBD1. The trim removed 9 bases at V and 6 bases at J, leaving 5 bases unmatched. Germline V gene lookup returns CDR1 MNHEY and CDR2 SMNVEV (reference sequence). CDR3 length: 12 residues.

The V and J genes are TRBV4-2 and TRBJ2-5, with D perhaps TRBD2 (5 bases). Germline values: CDR1 LGHNA, CDR2 YNFKEQ. CDR3 length: 16 residues. Trimming cost V 0 bases and J 5 bases, with 16 bases left between them. The CDR3 DNA is TGTGCCAGCAGCCAAGATACGGGGAAACCTGGCGAGACCCAGTACTTC. Its translation is CASSQDTGKPGETQYF.

CDR3 region: CASSVTGPSDEQYF. CDR3 bases: TGTGCCAGCAGCGTGACAGGGCCATCTGACGAGCAGTACTTC. The chain combines TRBV9 with TRBJ2-7, with TRBD1 matching 7 bases. Germline V gene lookup returns CDR1 SGDLS and CDR2 YYNGEE. Germline trimming cut 2 bases from V and 5 bases from J; bases unmatched to any gene: 7. The CDR3 has 14 amino acids. Filled out from reference TRBV9 and TRBJ2-7, the complete variable domain reads DSGVTQTPKHLITATGQRVTLRCSPRSGDLSVYWYQQSLDQGLQFLIQYYNGEERAKGNILERFSAQQFPDLHSELNLSSLELGDSALYFCASSVTGPSDEQYFGPGTRLTVT.

Only one count was recorded for this clone. This chain connects TRBV7-6 to TRBJ1-1, with D unclear. The V gene lost 5 bases and the J gene lost 4 bases, with 14 bases spanning the gap. The CDR3 sequence is 14 residues long. Germline-derived CDR1 and CDR2 are SGHVS and FNYEAQ. The CDR3 loop reads CASSRYISGTEAFF. The CDR3 DNA is TGTGCCAGCAGCCGTTACATCTCTGGCACTGAAGCTTTCTTT.

The V call is TRBV5-1, the J call TRBJ2-1; 9 bases are shared with TRBD2. The CDR3 totals 16 residues. CDR1 is SGHRS and CDR2 is YFSETQ in the germline V gene. Germline trimming cut 0 bases from V and 0 bases from J; bases unmatched to any gene: 1. CDR3 sequence (DNA): TGCGCCAGCAGCTTGGATAGCGGGGGCTCCTACAATGAGCAGTTCTTC. Protein sequence: CASSLDSGGSYNEQFF. The whole variable domain, filled in from reference TRBV5-1 and TRBJ2-1, reads KAGVTQTPRYLIKTRGQQVTLSCSPISGHRSVSWYQQTPGQGLQFLFEYFSETQRNKGNFPGRFSGRQFSNSRSEMNVSTLELGDSALYLCASSLDSGGSYNEQFFGPGTRLTVL.

The chain is built from TRBV5-1 and TRBJ2-7; 13 positions match TRBD2. The CDR3 sequence is 15 residues long. Germline CDR1 is SGHRS and CDR2 is YFSETQ. J lost 2 bases, V lost 4 bases, and 3 bases had no gene match. The CDR3 reads CASSDGTSGTYEQYF. In DNA form, the CDR3 reads TGCGCCAGCAGCGACGGGACTAGCGGGACCTACGAGCAGTACTTC.

The chain employs TRBV21-1 and TRBJ2-7; TRBD1 reflects the table's D call only, with no check against the DNA. TRBV21-1 is an annotated pseudogene. The CDR3 totals 15 residues. As DNA, the CDR3 is TGTGCCAGCAGCAAACCGGCAGGGGGTACGGTAGGGCAGTACTTC. Translated, it gives CASSKPAGGTVGQYF.

About this clone itself: Within the sample, other DNA sequences also encode this same CDR3. This chain connects TRBV5-4 to TRBJ1-5; 9 positions agree with TRBD1. J was trimmed by 5 bases and V by 2 bases; bases with no gene match: 11. Germline values: CDR1 SGHNT, CDR2 YYREEE (reference sequence). CDR3 length equals 17 residues. This CDR3 is CASSFTSGTGIYQPQHF. CDR3 nucleotides: TGTGCCAGCAGCTTCACCTCCGGGACAGGGATCTATCAGCCCCAGCATTTT.

CDR3 protein: CASSFDRGYEQYF. CDR3 bases: TGTGCCAGCAGCTTCGACAGGGGTTACGAGCAGTACTTC. The chain uses TRBV5-6 and TRBJ2-7, with 8 bases that match TRBD1. CDR1 and CDR2 (germline): SGHDT, YYEEEE. The CDR3 is 13 amino acids. V lost 2 bases to trimming and J lost 4 bases; unmatched junction nucleotides: 2.

This chain uses TRBV6-5 with TRBJ1-2, with 7 bases matching TRBD1. Germline V gene lookup returns CDR1 MNHEY and CDR2 SVGAGI. V shed 0 bases and J 9 bases; nucleotides not matched to a gene: 10. This CDR3 is 15 amino acids long. CDR3 region: CASSYSYATGIRYTF. CDR3 in DNA: TGTGCCAGCAGTTACTCGTACGCGACAGGGATTCGCTACACCTTC.

This clone was seen only once. Mismatch with germline at one junction end may stem from a read error. The chain is built from TRBV2 and TRBJ2-5, with D possibly being TRBD2 (7 bases). This CDR3 is 15 amino acids long. Germline CDR1 is SNHLY and CDR2 is FYNNEI. CDR3 sequence (DNA): TGTGCCGGCAGGAGGGGGGGACGGATCCGAGAGACCCAGTACTTC. It codes for CAGRRGGRIRETQYF.

This rearrangement joins TRBV19 to TRBJ1-2; TRBD1 matches at 7 bases. The germline gives CDR1 LNHDA, CDR2 SQIVND (reference sequence). Trimming took 5 bases from V and 4 from J; bases not matched to a gene: 13. This CDR3 region has 16 residues. The CDR3 region has the DNA TGTGCCAGTAGTTTCGCCTCCGGGACAGTTACCTATGGCTACACCTTC. Its translation is CASSFASGTVTYGYTF.

The chain joins TRBV5-6 to TRBJ2-5, with 10 bases identical to TRBD1. Germline V gene data show CDR1 as SGHDT and CDR2 as YYEEEE. The CDR3 totals 16 residues. The ends lost 2 bases at V and 4 bases at J; junction bases unmatched: 8. CDR3 sequence reads: CASSFETGGRIETQYF. As DNA, the CDR3 is TGTGCCAGCAGCTTTGAGACAGGGGGCAGGATAGAGACCCAGTACTTC. The whole variable domain, filled in from reference TRBV5-6 and TRBJ2-5, reads DAGVTQSPTHLIKTRGQQVTLRCSPKSGHDTVSWYQQALGQGPQFIFQYYEEEERQRGNFPDRFSGHQFPNYSSELNVNALLLGDSALYLCASSFETGGRIETQYFGPGTRLLVL.

The gene calls are TRBV29-1 and TRBJ1-1; the match to TRBD1 covers 10 bases. Germline CDR1 reads SQVTM; CDR2 reads ANQGSEA. CDR3 size: 13 residues. The junction had 3 bases not matched to a gene; V was cut back by 7 bases and J by 1 base. The CDR3 DNA reads as TGCAGCGCCAGGACAGGGGGGAACACTGAAGCTTTCTTT. It translates to CSARTGGNTEAFF. The full variable domain, in which reference TRBV29-1 and TRBJ1-1 provide the parts outside the CDR3, is SAVISQKPSRDICQRGTSLTIQCQVDSQVTMMFWYRQQPGQSLTLIATANQGSEATYESGFVIDKFPISRPNLTFSTLTVSNMSPEDSSIYLCSARTGGNTEAFFGQGTRLTVV.

V usage is TRBV2 and J usage is TRBJ2-2; TRBD2 matches 7 bases. CDR3 length: 15 residues. V dropped 5 bases and J dropped 1; count of bases not matched to a gene: 4. CDR1 is SNHLY and CDR2 is FYNNEI in the germline V gene. In DNA form, the CDR3 reads TGTGCCAGCAGTCTCGGGACTATGAACACCGGGGAGCTGTTTTTT. It yields the protein CASSLGTMNTGELFF.

This chain connects TRBV18 to TRBJ2-7; TRBD2 agrees at 9 bases. The CDR3 has 18 residues. J gave up 3 bases and V 5 bases, and 17 bases lay outside the gene matches. From germline, CDR1 is KGHSH and CDR2 LQKENI. This CDR3 reads CASSSQAGGRGGSYEQYF. CDR3 nucleotide sequence: TGTGCCAGCTCATCACAAGCGGGAGGAAGGGGAGGAAGCTACGAGCAGTACTTC.

The chain combines TRBV9 with TRBJ2-7; 10 bases are a match to TRBD1. The CDR3 has 18 residues. V lost 0 bases and J lost 4; bases outside the gene matches: 13. Germline CDR1 and CDR2: SGDLS and YYNGEE. CDR3: CASSVAEDRGYIGYEQYF. The CDR3 nucleotides read TGTGCCAGCAGCGTAGCTGAGGACAGGGGGTATATTGGGTACGAGCAGTACTTC. The whole variable domain, filled in from reference TRBV9 and TRBJ2-7, reads DSGVTQTPKHLITATGQRVTLRCSPRSGDLSVYWYQQSLDQGLQFLIQYYNGEERAKGNILERFSAQQFPDLHSELNLSSLELGDSALYFCASSVAEDRGYIGYEQYFGPGTRLTVT.